These 21 T cell receptor beta chains originate from one sample sequenced in a study of blood T cell repertoires in COVID-19. Sequencing was performed with immunoSEQ multiplex PCR; in TCRdb, only in-frame clones are kept and a portion is missing. The table lists about 130,000 clones, roughly 82% of them singletons. The sample was peripheral blood. These receptor sequences come from a human donor in a cohort sampled during active COVID-19.

The gene calls are TRBV4-1 and TRBJ2-7; 13 nucleotides agree with TRBD2. V was clipped by 3 bases and J by 3 bases; unmatched bases: 8. Germline-derived CDR1 and CDR2 are MGHRA and YSYEKL. This CDR3 is built from 17 residues. The CDR3 sequence is CASSHALGLAGDYEQYF. DNA of the CDR3: TGCGCCAGCAGCCACGCTCTCGGACTAGCGGGAGACTACGAGCAGTACTTC.

This clone was seen a handful of times. This chain connects TRBV15 to TRBJ2-2; D gene ambiguous. Germline-derived CDR1 and CDR2 are LNHNV and YYDKDF (reference sequence). The CDR3 covers 13 residues. Trimming shortened V by 6 bases and J by 7 bases, and 12 bases separated the two germline ends. The CDR3 bases are TGTGCCACCAGACTTTCCTGGAGCGGGGAGCTGTTTTTT. Translating it yields CATRLSWSGELFF. Full variable domain (rest looked up from reference TRBV15 and TRBJ2-2): DAMVIQNPRYQVTQFGKPVTLSCSQTLNHNVMYWYQQKSSQAPKLLFHYYDKDFNNEADTPDNFQSRRPNTSFCFLDIRSPGLGDTAMYLCATRLSWSGELFFGEGSRLTVL.

The rearrangement links TRBV7-2 to TRBJ1-2; no reliable D call. Germline CDR1 SGHTA, CDR2 FQGNSA. Between the trimmed V and J ends, which lost 5 bases and 4 bases, there was a span of 14 bases. The CDR3 totals 14 residues. The CDR3 sequence is CASSTDFPFYGYTF. CDR3 sequence (DNA): TGTGCCAGCAGCACCGACTTCCCTTTCTATGGCTACACCTTC.

The chain uses TRBV4-3 and TRBJ1-3; D is uncertain. This CDR3 region has 16 residues. The V gene lost 1 base and the J gene lost 0 bases, with 10 bases spanning the gap. In germline, CDR1 is LGHNA, CDR2 YSLEER. CDR3 sequence (DNA): TGCGCCAGCAGCCAAGCCTACGTGAGCTCTGGAAACACCATATATTTT. Protein sequence: CASSQAYVSSGNTIYF.

The CDR3 sequence: CASSPTTGVGSAFF. The CDR3 DNA sequence: TGTGCCAGCTCACCAACGACAGGGGTAGGTAGCGCTTTCTTT. The gene calls are TRBV18 and TRBJ1-1; 8 bases agree with TRBD1. The CDR3 totals 14 residues. Unmatched junction bases numbered 10, after V lost 2 bases and J lost 11 bases. Germline values: CDR1 KGHSH, CDR2 LQKENI.

The chain employs TRBV30 and TRBJ1-3; D unresolved. Germline V lookup: CDR1 GTSNPN, CDR2 SVGIG (reference sequence). V lost 1 base, J lost 0 bases, and 7 bases lay in between. The CDR3 is 14 residues long. The CDR3 spells CAWSGLFSGNTIYF. CDR3 bases: TGTGCCTGGAGTGGACTTTTCTCTGGAAACACCATATATTTT.

The chain couples TRBV27 to TRBJ2-7, with 12 bases fitting TRBD2. Germline loops: CDR1 MNHEY, CDR2 SMNVEV (reference sequence). Unmatched junction bases numbered 3, after V lost 6 bases and J lost 0 bases. The CDR3 sequence is 15 residues long. In DNA form, the CDR3 reads TGTGCCAGCAGGGGACTAGCGGGTTACTCCTACGAGCAGTACTTC. Protein: CASRGLAGYSYEQYF.

This CDR3 is CASSFSARQPQHF. The CDR3 DNA sequence: TGTGCCAGCAGCTTTAGTGCAAGACAGCCCCAGCATTTT. The chain uses TRBV5-6 and TRBJ1-5; unclear D gene. V was cut by 2 bases and J by 7 bases, with 10 bases left in between. The CDR3 extends over 13 amino acids. CDR1 SGHDT and CDR2 YYEEEE come from the germline V gene.

This sequence joins TRBV2 and TRBJ2-3; 12 bases line up with TRBD2. The germline gives CDR1 SNHLY, CDR2 FYNNEI. With V trimmed by 4 bases and J by 4 bases, 6 bases remained unmatched. This CDR3 has 16 amino acids. CDR3 in DNA: TGTGCCAGCAGTGGACTAGCGGGAGAGAACGCAGATACGCAGTATTTT. Residues: CASSGLAGENADTQYF.

This clone was detected once. The V call is TRBV11-3, the J call TRBJ2-3; D is uncertain. Trimming removed 1 base at V and 2 bases at J, with 13 bases between. The CDR3 contains 16 residues. CDR1 and CDR2 (germline): SGHNT, YENEEA. As DNA, the CDR3 is TGTGCCAGCAGCTTAGGGGTTGCGGCACACACAGATACGCAGTATTTT. Amino acids: CASSLGVAAHTDTQYF.

This chain connects TRBV30 to TRBJ2-7; tentatively, D is TRBD1 (6 bases). The germline V and J ends were trimmed by 0 bases and 5 bases, with 11 bases remaining between them. Germline assignment: CDR1 GTSNPN and CDR2 SVGIG (reference sequence). This CDR3 region has 13 residues. Written as DNA, the CDR3 is TGTGCCTGGAGTGTAGGGGGAAACAACGAGCAGTACTTC. This translates into CAWSVGGNNEQYF.

The chain couples TRBV30 to TRBJ1-4; TRBD1 is a possible D gene (6 bases). Trimming shortened V by 0 bases and J by 3 bases, and 8 bases separated the two germline ends. Germline CDR1 is GTSNPN and CDR2 is SVGIG (reference sequence). CDR3 size: 14 residues. CDR3 in amino acids: CAWSVTGSNEKLFF. The DNA for the CDR3 is TGTGCCTGGAGTGTGACAGGTTCTAATGAAAAACTGTTTTTT. Supplemented by reference TRBV30 and TRBJ1-4, the full variable domain reads SQTIHQWPATLVQPVGSPLSLECTVEGTSNPNLYWYRQAAGRGLQLLFYSVGIGQISSEVPQNLSASRPQDRQFILSSKKLLLSDSGFYLCAWSVTGSNEKLFFGSGTQLSVL.

CDR3 sequence (DNA): TGTGCCAGCAGGGGGAACAGGCCTGGGGCCAACGTCCTGACTTTC. Protein sequence: CASRGNRPGANVLTF. The V call is TRBV9, the J call TRBJ2-6; maybe TRBD1 (5 bases). The germline gives CDR1 SGDLS, CDR2 YYNGEE. This CDR3 is built from 15 residues. The V gene lost 5 bases and the J gene lost 2 bases, with 11 bases spanning the gap.

The count of this clone is one. This chain connects TRBV2 to TRBJ2-2, with 10 nucleotides matching TRBD2. J gave up 7 bases and V 7 bases, and 9 bases lay outside the gene matches. The CDR3 covers 15 residues. Germline values: CDR1 SNHLY, CDR2 FYNNEI. DNA of the CDR3: TGTGCCAGCACGGGCAGCGGGAGGGCCAACGGGGAGCTGTTTTTT. Encoded protein: CASTGSGRANGELFF.

The CDR3 sequence is CASSRIAGAVGELFF. The DNA of the CDR3 is TGTGCCAGCAGCAGGATAGCGGGAGCGGTCGGGGAGCTGTTTTTT. The chain couples TRBV5-4 to TRBJ2-2; 9 nucleotides match TRBD2. This CDR3 contains 15 residues. V dropped 4 bases and J dropped 7; count of bases not matched to a gene: 8. Germline V gene lookup returns CDR1 SGHNT and CDR2 YYREEE (reference sequence).

The chain links TRBV3-1 (or the pseudogene TRBV3-2) to TRBJ2-7, with 10 bases fitting TRBD2. Trimming took 0 bases from V and 12 from J; bases not matched to a gene: 14. CDR1 is LGHDT, CDR2 YNNKEL, per germline (reference sequence). This CDR3 contains 16 residues. The CDR3 DNA reads TGTGCCAGCAGCCAAGATTCGGCTAGCGGGAGAACGTCTCGGTACTTC. Translated, it gives CASSQDSASGRTSRYF.

This chain uses TRBV7-9 with TRBJ2-5, with 14 positions matching TRBD2. The V and J ends lost 10 bases and 1 base, in that order; junction bases with no gene match: 2. The CDR3 loop spans 14 amino acids. Germline CDR1 SEHNR, CDR2 FQNEAQ (reference sequence). The CDR3 DNA reads TGTGCCACGGGGACTAGCGGGGGCCAAGAGACCCAGTACTTC. Translated, it gives CATGTSGGQETQYF.

The CDR3 region has the DNA TGTGCCAGCACCCTAGCGGGACCCTACGAGCAGTACTTC. Protein product: CASTLAGPYEQYF. V is TRBV5-6 and J is TRBJ2-7, with 9 bases identical to TRBD2. Germline assignment: CDR1 SGHDT and CDR2 YYEEEE. J lost 2 bases, V lost 6 bases, and 3 bases had no gene match. This CDR3 contains 13 residues. Combining the CDR3 with reference TRBV5-6 and TRBJ2-7 gives the whole variable domain DAGVTQSPTHLIKTRGQQVTLRCSPKSGHDTVSWYQQALGQGPQFIFQYYEEEERQRGNFPDRFSGHQFPNYSSELNVNALLLGDSALYLCASTLAGPYEQYFGPGTRLTVT.

The rearrangement joins TRBV7-2 to TRBJ2-7; 7 positions match TRBD2. V lost 1 base, J lost 2 bases, and 5 bases stayed unmatched. CDR1 and CDR2 from the germline V gene are SGHTA and FQGNSA. The CDR3 covers 15 residues. This CDR3 is CASSLEIGRTYEQYF. The CDR3 DNA follows: TGTGCCAGCAGCTTAGAGATCGGGAGGACCTACGAGCAGTACTTC.

The gene calls are TRBV20-1 and TRBJ2-7, with D hard to call. CDR3 length equals 10 residues. The V end lost 2 bases, the J end lost 4 bases, and 3 bases lay between the germline ends. Germline lookup yields CDR1 DFQATT and CDR2 SNEGSKA (reference sequence). This CDR3 reads CSARSYEQYF. CDR3 nucleotide sequence: TGCAGTGCTAGATCGTACGAGCAGTACTTC.

A single count supports this clone. The chain combines TRBV27 with TRBJ1-2; D gene ambiguous. Deletions cut 6 bases from V and 2 bases from J, with 16 bases between. Germline CDR1 is MNHEY and CDR2 is SMNVEV (reference sequence). The CDR3 length is 15 residues. The CDR3: CASRLTPGINYGYTF. The CDR3 region has the DNA TGTGCCAGCAGGCTGACCCCCGGGATAAACTATGGCTACACCTTC.